Following are 30 T cell receptor beta chains from one sample sequenced in a study of T cell changes during pregnancy in multiple sclerosis. TCRdb's copy holds only in-frame clones and misses some; the assay was immunoSEQ multiplex PCR. The table shows tens of thousands of clones, with around 90% occurring only once. The sequences come from CD4+ T cells from peripheral blood mononuclear cells, collected after pregnancy. These receptors were obtained from a female donor in good health, enrolled as a control in a pregnancy study.

The V gene is TRBV5-1, the J gene TRBJ1-2, with D possibly TRBD1 on 5 matching bases. The CDR3 extends over 14 amino acids. V lost 3 bases to trimming and J lost 2 bases, with 11 bases between them. In germline, CDR1 is SGHRS, CDR2 YFSETQ. CDR3 sequence: CASSSLQGNYGYTF. DNA of the CDR3: TGCGCCAGCAGCTCGCTTCAGGGAAACTATGGCTACACCTTC.

The V gene is TRBV10-3, the J gene TRBJ2-6, with D tentatively TRBD2 (5 bases). V gave up 7 bases and J gave up 1 base, with 11 bases separating them. The CDR3 loop spans 15 amino acids. Germline V gene lookup returns CDR1 ENHRY and CDR2 SYGVKD. CDR3 sequence reads: CAITEGLSGANVLTF. Written as DNA, the CDR3 is TGTGCCATCACCGAAGGACTTTCTGGGGCCAACGTCCTGACTTTC.

The rearrangement joins TRBV19 to TRBJ2-1, with D possibly TRBD1 on 6 matching bases. Looked up from germline, CDR1 is LNHDA and CDR2 is SQIVND (reference sequence). Deletions cut 9 bases from V and 2 bases from J, with 11 bases between. This CDR3 spans 13 amino acids. The CDR3 loop is CASGQQPYNEQFF. The CDR3 coding sequence is TGTGCCAGCGGACAGCAGCCCTACAATGAGCAGTTCTTC.

This clone was detected once. The J gene is TRBJ2-1, the V gene TRBV2, with 10 bases matching TRBD2. This CDR3 comprises 17 residues. V dropped 7 bases and J dropped 7; count of bases not matched to a gene: 16. Germline V gene data show CDR1 as SNHLY and CDR2 as FYNNEI. Here the CDR3 DNA reads TGTGCCAGCATCACAAGAGGGTCTAGCGGGAGCGTGAATGAGCAGTTCTTC. It is translated as CASITRGSSGSVNEQFF.

This clone has only one observation. J is TRBJ2-7 and V is TRBV7-2, with TRBD2 as a possible D gene (7 bases). V was trimmed by 2 bases and J by 1 base, leaving 21 bases between them. The CDR3 sequence is 18 residues long. CDR1 and CDR2 (germline): SGHTA, FQGNSA. The CDR3 sequence is CASSLPPGGSHLSYEQYF. The CDR3 bases are TGTGCCAGCAGCTTACCCCCGGGGGGCTCCCACCTGTCCTACGAGCAGTACTTC.

In this sample, this clone turned up once. The chain couples TRBV4-3 to TRBJ1-2, with no clear D. CDR1 LGHNA and CDR2 YSLEER come from the germline V gene. V was shortened by 0 bases and J by 4 bases, with 12 bases between the two germline ends. The CDR3 extends over 15 amino acids. The CDR3 reads CASSQEAGRSYGYTF. The CDR3 region has the DNA TGCGCCAGCAGCCAAGAAGCGGGGAGATCCTATGGCTACACCTTC.

The chain joins TRBV6-1 to TRBJ2-3; a weak D match, TRBD1 (5 bases). The germline V and J ends were trimmed by 7 bases and 2 bases, with 16 bases remaining between them. CDR3 length: 15 amino acids. Germline loops: CDR1 MNHNS, CDR2 SASEGT. In nucleotides, the CDR3 is TGTGCCAGCACTGGAAGACAGACAAACACAGATACGCAGTATTTT. Translated, it gives CASTGRQTNTDTQYF.

CDR3 loop: CASSGTDSNQPQHF. In nucleotides, the CDR3 is TGTGCCAGCTCCGGGACAGATAGCAATCAGCCCCAGCATTTT. J is TRBJ1-5 and V is TRBV2; 7 positions match TRBD1. With 8 bases clipped from V and 0 bases from J, the junction kept 4 bases outside the gene matches. Germline lookup yields CDR1 SNHLY and CDR2 FYNNEI. This CDR3 is built from 14 residues.

The rearrangement links TRBV7-9 to TRBJ1-1; 7 nucleotides align to TRBD1. V trimming: 5 bases; J trimming: 10 bases; junction bases outside the gene matches: 7. The CDR3 is 12 residues long. The germline gives CDR1 SEHNR, CDR2 FQNEAQ (reference sequence). The CDR3 DNA sequence: TGTGCCAGCAGCGAAACGACAGGGCTAGCTTTCTTT. It yields the protein CASSETTGLAFF.

V gene TRBV18 combines with J gene TRBJ2-3; a possible D gene is TRBD2 (5 bases). Germline V gene lookup returns CDR1 KGHSH and CDR2 LQKENI. With 1 base removed from V and 5 bases from J, the gap between germline ends came to 7 bases. The CDR3 extends over 13 amino acids. The CDR3 protein is CASSPLEGDTQYF. CDR3 in DNA: TGTGCCAGCTCACCACTCGAGGGAGATACGCAGTATTTT.

This clone was detected only a few times. A read error may produce the germline difference seen at one junction end. CDR3 bases: TGTGCCAGCAGTGAAGGGGTCATAGCGTTT. Encoded protein: CASSEGVIAF. The chain has TRBV6-1 and TRBJ1-5; no clear D gene. The CDR3 covers 10 residues. The germline V gene encodes CDR1 MNHNS and CDR2 SASEGT.

V is TRBV5-1 and J is TRBJ1-1, with D possibly TRBD1 on 5 matching bases. Trimming pared 5 bases from V and 4 bases from J, leaving 12 bases between. CDR3 length: 13 residues. From germline, CDR1 is SGHRS and CDR2 YFSETQ. This CDR3 is CASSSSGGTEAFF. The DNA for the CDR3 is TGCGCCAGCAGTTCGTCGGGGGGCACTGAAGCTTTCTTT.

The chain combines TRBV18 with TRBJ2-2; possibly TRBD2 for D (5 bases). Germline assignment: CDR1 KGHSH and CDR2 LQKENI. V dropped 3 bases and J dropped 4 bases, with 15 bases sitting between them. CDR3 length: 16 amino acids. CDR3 DNA: TGTGCCAGCTCACCTGTGGATAGACTAAGCACCGGGGAGCTGTTTTTT. It translates to CASSPVDRLSTGELFF.

The V and J genes are TRBV7-8 and TRBJ1-2, with a weak D call TRBD1 (6 bases). V gave up 2 bases and J gave up 4 bases, with 17 bases separating them. Germline-derived CDR1 and CDR2 are SGHVS and FQNEAQ. CDR3 length: 16 amino acids. The CDR3 loop is CASSLPGGAGSYGYTF. The CDR3 nucleotides are TGTGCCAGCAGCTTACCGGGGGGGGCGGGCAGCTATGGCTACACCTTC.

V is TRBV10-3 and J is TRBJ2-4; TRBD1 agrees at 7 bases. The CDR3 loop spans 14 amino acids. CDR1 is ENHRY and CDR2 is SYGVKD in the germline V gene. With V trimmed by 3 bases and J by 4 bases, 3 bases remained unmatched. The CDR3 region is CAISEPGQKNIQYF. CDR3 coding DNA: TGTGCCATCAGTGAACCGGGACAGAAAAACATTCAGTACTTC.

This chain connects TRBV5-1 to TRBJ1-6, with D perhaps TRBD1 (5 bases). Trimming removed 1 base from V and 7 bases from J, with 9 bases in between. Looked up from germline, CDR1 is SGHRS and CDR2 is YFSETQ. CDR3 size: 14 residues. The CDR3 sequence is CASSLTGGNSPLHF. The CDR3, as DNA: TGCGCCAGCAGCTTGACAGGAGGGAATTCACCCCTCCACTTT.

V gene TRBV6-5 combines with J gene TRBJ1-2; tentatively, D is TRBD1 (5 bases). Per the germline V gene, CDR1 is MNHEY and CDR2 is SVGAGI. The CDR3 covers 14 residues. With 7 bases removed from V and 8 bases from J, the gap between germline ends came to 20 bases. The DNA of the CDR3 is TGTGCCAGCACTCACCCCCAGGGTCTGGAGGGCTACACCTTC. Its translation is CASTHPQGLEGYTF.

CDR3: CASSPRVLGQGTYEQYF. Here the CDR3 DNA reads TGCGCCAGCAGCCCCAGGGTTCTAGGACAGGGCACCTACGAGCAGTACTTC. This chain connects TRBV5-1 to TRBJ2-7, with 8 bases fitting TRBD1. V trimming: 4 bases; J trimming: 2 bases; junction bases outside the gene matches: 14. The germline CDR1 and CDR2 sequences are SGHRS and YFSETQ. CDR3 size: 17 residues.

The rearrangement joins TRBV19 to TRBJ2-1, with 11 positions matching TRBD2. The V gene's germline CDR1 is LNHDA and CDR2 SQIVND (reference sequence). CDR3 size: 17 residues. V shed 3 bases and J 7 bases; nucleotides not matched to a gene: 11. Here the CDR3 reads CASSIGLVAGGGNEQFF. The CDR3 coding sequence is TGTGCCAGTAGTATCGGCTTGGTAGCGGGAGGGGGGAATGAGCAGTTCTTC.

The chain employs TRBV6-4 and TRBJ1-1; D unresolved. CDR1 is MRHNA, CDR2 SNTAGT, per germline. This CDR3 is 13 amino acids long. V shed 0 bases and J shed 4 bases, with 6 bases lying between them. The CDR3 DNA sequence: TGTGCCAGCAGTGACTCAACGAGCACTGAAGCTTTCTTT. Protein: CASSDSTSTEAFF.

V and J are TRBV29-1 and TRBJ1-2; possibly TRBD1 for D (5 bases). Germline V gene sequence: CDR1 SQVTM, CDR2 ANQGSEA. CDR3 length: 11 amino acids. V lost 8 bases and J lost 2, with 9 bases in between. CDR3 nucleotide sequence: TGCAGCTTTTGGGGCAACTATGGCTACACCTTC. It is translated as CSFWGNYGYTF.

The CDR3, as DNA: TGTGCCAGCAGCTTTGTCGGGGTGGATACGCAGTATTTT. It translates to CASSFVGVDTQYF. The chain recombines TRBV7-9 with TRBJ2-3; a possible D gene is TRBD2 (5 bases). The V gene lost 3 bases and the J gene lost 6 bases, with 10 bases spanning the gap. In germline, CDR1 is SEHNR, CDR2 FQNEAQ (reference sequence). The CDR3 has 13 residues.

This clone has a single count. The chain is built from TRBV29-1 and TRBJ1-5; D remains unclear. The germline CDR1 and CDR2 sequences are SQVTM and ANQGSEA. Between the trimmed V and J ends, which lost 4 bases and 2 bases, there was a span of 15 bases. This CDR3 comprises 15 residues. CDR3 in amino acids: CSVVDGFLGNQPQHF. DNA of the CDR3: TGCAGCGTTGTCGACGGGTTTCTGGGCAATCAGCCCCAGCATTTT.

The rearrangement uses TRBV9 and TRBJ2-7; TRBD2 matches at 9 bases. This CDR3 comprises 15 residues. Trimming at V came to 2 bases and at J to 5 bases, leaving 8 bases not matched to a gene. CDR1 and CDR2 from the germline V gene are SGDLS and YYNGEE. The CDR3 DNA sequence: TGTGCCAGCAGCGTCAAGGTAGCGGGGGTCAACGAGCAGTACTTC. This codes for CASSVKVAGVNEQYF.

This chain links TRBV7-2 with TRBJ2-5; D perhaps matches TRBD2 (6 bases). There are 16 residues in the CDR3. Trimming pared 5 bases from V and 5 bases from J, leaving 21 bases between. Germline V gene sequence: CDR1 SGHTA, CDR2 FQGNSA. CDR3 sequence (DNA): TGTGCCAGCAGCCGGCGGTCGGGAGAGGCTAAGGAGACCCAGTACTTC. Its protein product is CASSRRSGEAKETQYF.

The V and J genes are TRBV4-3 and TRBJ1-1; D gene uncertain. The germline CDR1 and CDR2 sequences are LGHNA and YSLEER. CDR3 length: 17 residues. Trimming removed 0 bases from V and 1 base from J, with 15 bases in between. For the CDR3, the DNA is TGCGCCAGCAGCCAAGACTTTTACGGCCAGGCGAACACTGAAGCTTTCTTT. Its protein is CASSQDFYGQANTEAFF.

The chain has TRBV18 and TRBJ2-4; weak D call: TRBD2 (6 bases). V gave up 1 base and J gave up 0 bases, with 13 bases separating them. Germline CDR1 and CDR2: KGHSH and LQKENI. This CDR3 is 17 amino acids long. CDR3 residues: CASSPLSGDVAKNIQYF. DNA of the CDR3: TGTGCCAGCTCACCACTTTCGGGGGATGTAGCCAAAAACATTCAGTACTTC.

The chain joins TRBV5-4 to TRBJ2-2; the match to TRBD1 covers 10 bases. V gave up 2 bases and J gave up 4 bases; unmatched junction bases: 5. The CDR3 is 16 amino acids. CDR1 is SGHNT, CDR2 YYREEE, per germline (reference sequence). This CDR3 is CASSFGDRGVTGELFF. The CDR3 DNA reads TGTGCCAGCAGCTTTGGGGACAGGGGTGTCACCGGGGAGCTGTTTTTT.

J is TRBJ1-2 and V is TRBV9; 7 bases agree with TRBD1. Germline trimming cut 6 bases from V and 4 bases from J; bases unmatched to any gene: 6. The CDR3 has 13 amino acids. Germline lookup yields CDR1 SGDLS and CDR2 YYNGEE. CDR3 loop: CASTGTDPYGYTF. The CDR3, as DNA: TGTGCCAGCACCGGGACAGACCCCTATGGCTACACCTTC.

This chain uses TRBV27 with TRBJ1-1; 11 bases agree with TRBD1. V lost 4 bases to trimming and J lost 12 bases; unmatched junction nucleotides: 16. CDR1 MNHEY and CDR2 SMNVEV come from the germline V gene (reference sequence). This CDR3 is built from 16 residues. CDR3 nucleotide sequence: TGTGCCAGCAGTTCACCCCGGGACAGGGGGGACCCAAGGACTTTCTTT. Translating it yields CASSSPRDRGDPRTFF.